These T cell receptor beta chains were read from a single sample in a study of regulatory T cells in long-lasting Graves disease. In TCRdb, the multiplex PCR reads were re-called with MiXCR into one record per CDR3 protein. This sample has roughly 560,000 distinct CDR3 sequences, with around 16% found just once. The sample was also linked to a second study, of T cells in Graves' hyperthyroidism and ophthalmopathy.

Sequencing was performed on peripheral blood mononuclear cells (PBMCs), taken at new diagnosis, from a patient treated with antithyroid drugs. Source of these receptors: a woman aged 35 to 59 with Graves disease. Both conserved end residues are part of each CDR3. Each record gives: V gene, J gene, D gene, clone size, CDR3 protein, CDR3 DNA. The D gene is left open where the match is weak. Size is stated for part of the rows, as once, few or many counts, or as a class when the clone is expanded.

TRBV20-1	TRBJ1-2	NA	NA	CSASGGGYGYTF	TGCAGTGCTAGCGGCGGGGGATATGGCTACACCTTC
TRBV19	TRBJ1-2	TRBD1	few	CASRPIKTGEFGGYTF	TGTGCCAGTAGGCCGATAAAAACAGGGGAGTTTGGAGGCTACACCTTC
TRBV3-1	TRBJ2-7	TRBD1	NA	CASRQTGDYEQYF	TGTGCCAGCAGGCAGACAGGGGACTACGAGCAGTACTTC
TRBV12-3/TRBV12-4	TRBJ1-1	NA	many	CASSLESPNTEAFF	TGTGCCAGCAGCCTCGAGAGCCCGAACACTGAAGCTTTCTTT
TRBV6-1	TRBJ1-5	TRBD1	few	CASSGTGGPPQHF	TGTGCCAGCAGTGGGACAGGGGGGCCGCCCCAGCATTTT
TRBV2	TRBJ1-6	NA	many	CASKGGRNSPLHF	TGTGCCAGCAAAGGTGGTCGAAATTCACCCCTCCACTTT
TRBV5-1	TRBJ1-3	NA	NA	CASSFGPIASGNTIYF	TGCGCCAGCAGCTTCGGACCTATTGCATCTGGAAACACCATATATTTT
TRBV12-3/TRBV12-4	TRBJ1-5	NA	many	CASSYSVQPQHF	TGTGCCAGCAGTTACTCCGTACAGCCCCAGCATTTT
TRBV6-1	TRBJ1-3	TRBD1	many	CASSTGATRNTIYF	TGTGCCAGCAGTACAGGGGCGACGAGGAACACCATATATTTT
TRBV2	TRBJ1-5	TRBD1	many	CASSLEGQGGQPQHF	TGTGCCAGCAGCTTAGAGGGACAGGGAGGGCAGCCCCAGCATTTT
TRBV2	TRBJ2-7	TRBD2	many	CASSLAGDYEQYF	TGTGCCAGCAGCTTAGCGGGGGATTACGAGCAGTACTTC
TRBV5-1	TRBJ2-2	NA	NA	CASSLQTGNTGELFF	TGCGCCAGCAGCCTCCAGACAGGGAACACCGGGGAGCTGTTTTTT
TRBV20-1	TRBJ1-6	TRBD1	few	CSAKPDRGNSPLHF	TGCAGTGCAAAACCGGACAGGGGAAATTCACCCCTCCACTTT
TRBV7-3	TRBJ2-1	NA	many	CASSSDTSSYNEQFF	TGTGCCAGCAGCTCGGACACTAGCTCCTACAATGAGCAGTTCTTC
TRBV12-3/TRBV12-4	TRBJ1-1	NA	many	CASTTSGTDYTEAFF	TGTGCCAGCACCACTTCCGGGACGGATTACACTGAAGCTTTCTTT
TRBV3-1	TRBJ1-6	NA	many	CASSPVGGGNSPLHF	TGTGCCAGCAGCCCAGTTGGGGGGGGGAATTCACCCCTCCACTTT
TRBV18	TRBJ2-5	TRBD1	many	CASSQDMGQETQYF	TGTGCCAGCTCACAGGACATGGGACAGGAGACCCAGTACTTC
TRBV6-5	TRBJ1-2	NA	many	CASSYGSTGVENYGYTF	TGTGCCAGCAGTTACGGGAGTACGGGGGTAGAGAACTATGGCTACACCTTC
TRBV28	TRBJ1-1	TRBD1	many	CASSEDPGQENTEAFF	TGTGCCAGCAGTGAGGACCCGGGACAGGAGAACACTGAAGCTTTCTTT
TRBV9	TRBJ1-2	NA	few	CASSPITRASYGYTF	TGTGCCAGCAGCCCAATAACCCGGGCCTCTTATGGCTACACCTTC